This TCR beta chain was retrieved from a study of vaccination and CD4 T cells after COVID-19. Time point in this sample: late sampling 161 to 241 days after vaccination in a few convalescent patients. The treatment here: roughly 10-day PBMC culture with coronavirus spike peptide pools or control peptides (ViraFEST assay). Oncomine TCR Beta short-read sequencing was applied to DNA from cultured CD4+ T cells. Via MiXCR, TCRdb re-called the PCR reads, giving one row per CDR3 protein. The sample shows about 20,000 distinct CDR3 sequences, around a third of them seen only once. CDR1 is SEHNR, CDR2 FQNEAQ, per germline (reference sequence). The CDR3 runs to 14 residues. Trimming pared 1 base from V and 7 bases from J, leaving 13 bases between. On this clonotype: What it binds is not known.

This TCR was sampled from a human donor who had recovered from COVID-19. This chain connects TRBV7-9 to TRBJ1-2, with no clear D. The specimen comprised CD4+ T cells from blood, cultured in vitro, sampled about 7 months after SARS-CoV-2 vaccination. The CDR3 is CASSLVAEVSGYTF. In DNA, the CDR3 is TGTGCCAGCAGCTTAGTAGCGGAGGTCTCTGGCTACACCTTC.